This T cell receptor (beta chain) was identified during a study of shared clonotypes between healthy human individuals. The authors loaded roughly 200 ng DNA, around 30,000 T cell genomes, into sorted-subset replicate PCRs. Using immunoSEQ multiplex PCR, the repertoire was profiled, and TCRdb retains in-frame clones only, with some absent. The data show about 2,500,000 clones, over 85% seen once. Trimming took 5 bases from V and 3 from J, leaving 10 bases between them. In germline, CDR1 is MDHEN, CDR2 SYDVKM. The CDR3 is 13 amino acids. The chain uses TRBV28 and TRBJ1-1; D call uncertain. The sample was naive CD4+ T cells sorted from blood. Subset meaning: CD45RA+ positively selected. The receptor comes from a man between 18 and 35 years old in good health. DNA of the CDR3: TGTGCCAGCAGTCCCCCACCGTACACTGAAGCTTTCTTT. This encodes CASSPPPYTEAFF.